Below are 8 T cell receptor beta chains sequenced from a single sample in a study of blood T cell repertoires in COVID-19. Data came from immunoSEQ multiplex PCR; TCRdb stores just in-frame clones and leaves some out. The sample holds about 42,000 clones, under 80% seen once. Sequenced sample: peripheral blood. The receptors come from a man aged 80 or over with acute or convalescent COVID-19.

V usage is TRBV18 and J usage is TRBJ2-7; 8 nucleotides line up with TRBD1. J gave up 4 bases and V 5 bases, and 10 bases lay outside the gene matches. The germline CDR1 and CDR2 sequences are KGHSH and LQKENI. This CDR3 has 15 residues. The CDR3 nucleotides read TGTGCCAGCTCATCCCAGGGGGCTATTATATACGAGCAGTACTTC. Translated, it gives CASSSQGAIIYEQYF.

J is TRBJ2-2 and V is TRBV7-2; 7 bases agree with TRBD1. This CDR3 is built from 15 residues. Germline lookup yields CDR1 SGHTA and CDR2 FQGNSA. The ends lost 5 bases at V and 0 bases at J; junction bases unmatched: 3. Here the CDR3 DNA reads TGTGCCAGCAGCCGGACAGGTCCGAACACCGGGGAGCTGTTTTTT. Its protein product is CASSRTGPNTGELFF.

A single count supports this clone. The rearrangement joins TRBV5-1 to TRBJ2-5, with TRBD1 matching over 10 bases. The CDR3 runs to 16 residues. Germline V lookup: CDR1 SGHRS, CDR2 YFSETQ. J lost 5 bases, V lost 2 bases, and 9 bases had no gene match. In DNA, the CDR3 is TGCGCCAGCAGCTTTCGGCCGACAGGGGGCAGGGAGACCCAGTACTTC. As protein: CASSFRPTGGRETQYF.

The chain recombines TRBV28 with TRBJ1-2; 8 nucleotides line up with TRBD1. Unmatched junction bases numbered 8, after V lost 7 bases and J lost 4 bases. The CDR3 spans 14 residues. Looked up from germline, CDR1 is MDHEN and CDR2 is SYDVKM. The CDR3 region is CASNSGQGGYGYTF. CDR3 bases: TGTGCCAGCAACTCCGGACAGGGTGGCTATGGCTACACCTTC.

The chain employs TRBV27 and TRBJ2-3; D not resolved. The CDR3 length is 14 residues. The germline V gene has CDR1 MNHEY and CDR2 SMNVEV (reference sequence). V was shortened by 5 bases and J by 2 bases, with 11 bases between the two germline ends. The CDR3 DNA reads TGTGCCAGCAGTCCCCTCGCGGTCACAGATACGCAGTATTTT. Protein: CASSPLAVTDTQYF.

J is TRBJ2-2 and V is TRBV5-1; D gene uncertain. Between the trimmed V and J ends, which lost 0 bases and 7 bases, there was a span of 13 bases. The CDR3 runs to 15 residues. Germline V CDR1 and CDR2: SGHRS, YFSETQ. The CDR3 is CASSLDRHMDGELFF. The CDR3 DNA follows: TGCGCCAGCAGCTTGGATCGACATATGGACGGGGAGCTGTTTTTT.

The chain recombines TRBV28 with TRBJ2-1, with 8 bases identical to TRBD2. This CDR3 region has 14 residues. V shed 7 bases and J 5 bases; nucleotides not matched to a gene: 7. CDR1 is MDHEN, CDR2 SYDVKM, per germline. CDR3 in amino acids: CASKTAGANNEQFF. The CDR3 DNA sequence: TGTGCCAGCAAGACAGCGGGAGCCAACAATGAGCAGTTCTTC.

CDR3 sequence (DNA): TGTGCCAGCAGCACAGGGGGCGCATTAAGTGAAAAACTGTTTTTT. Translating gives CASSTGGALSEKLFF. V is TRBV6-5 and J is TRBJ1-4; 9 bases align to TRBD1. The CDR3 contains 15 residues. The germline gives CDR1 MNHEY, CDR2 SVGAGI. Germline trimming cut 6 bases from V and 7 bases from J; bases unmatched to any gene: 9.